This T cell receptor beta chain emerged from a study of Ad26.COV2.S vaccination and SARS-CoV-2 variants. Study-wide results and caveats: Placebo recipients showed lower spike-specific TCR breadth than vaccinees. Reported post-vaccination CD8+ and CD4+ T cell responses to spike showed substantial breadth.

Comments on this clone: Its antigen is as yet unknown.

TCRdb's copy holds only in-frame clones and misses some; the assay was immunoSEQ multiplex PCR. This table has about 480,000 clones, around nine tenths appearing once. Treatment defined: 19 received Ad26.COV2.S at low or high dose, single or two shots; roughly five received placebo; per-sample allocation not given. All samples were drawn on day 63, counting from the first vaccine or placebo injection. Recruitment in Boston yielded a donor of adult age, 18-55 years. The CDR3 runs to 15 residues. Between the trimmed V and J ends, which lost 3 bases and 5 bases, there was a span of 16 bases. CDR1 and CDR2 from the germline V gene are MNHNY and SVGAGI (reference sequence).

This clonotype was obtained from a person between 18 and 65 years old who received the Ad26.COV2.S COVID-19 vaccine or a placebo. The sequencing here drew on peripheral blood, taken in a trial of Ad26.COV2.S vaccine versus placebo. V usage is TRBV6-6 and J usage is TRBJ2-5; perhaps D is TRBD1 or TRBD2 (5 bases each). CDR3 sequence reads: CASSYPAGRGETQYF. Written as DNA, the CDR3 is TGTGCCAGCAGTTATCCCGCGGGCCGGGGCGAGACCCAGTACTTC.